This T cell receptor (beta chain) was recovered during a study of cytomegalovirus exposure and HLA in healthy donors. This CDR3 contains 13 residues. CDR1 is MNHEY, CDR2 SMNVEV, per germline (reference sequence). The V and J ends lost 1 base and 14 bases respectively, with 17 bases between them. PCR primers comprised 60 Vbeta and 13 Jbeta primers. Profiled with immunoSEQ multiplex PCR; TCRdb holds only in-frame clones, not every one. Of roughly 150,000 clones listed, approximately 71% are singletons. General study findings and limits: DRB1 showed the most TCR associations and HLA-C the fewest in a later analysis, as rates varied by HLA locus. It was approximately 150 TCR beta chains that were listed as cytomegalovirus-associated.

Nominally healthy donors provided the samples, though records likely missed some immune exposures. In regard to this clone: The antigen remains undetermined.

Material for sequencing was PBMCs. The chain recombines TRBV27 with TRBJ1-1; D not certain. The TCR sequence derives from a young man in good health and CMV-seropositive. Written as DNA, the CDR3 is TGTGCCAGCAGTTTATTTTATTCCGGGGATTCGTTCTTT. Its translation is CASSLFYSGDSFF.